These T cell receptor beta chains were read from a single sample in a study of blood T cell repertoires in COVID-19. Profiled with immunoSEQ multiplex PCR; TCRdb holds only in-frame clones, not every one. Here the sample spans about 200,000 clones, less than 90% being singletons. The sequenced sample was peripheral blood. Receptor source: a woman aged 70 to 79 with acute or convalescent COVID-19. CDR3s include the opening cysteine and the closing phenylalanine or tryptophan. A D gene is named only where the DNA matches it firmly. Clone size, where shown, is once, few, many, or a class for clones that have expanded.

clone_size,cdr3_length,v_call,j_call,d_call,cdr3_nt,cdr3_aa
-,14,TRBV18,TRBJ1-4,-,TGTGCCAGCTCACCCTTGGGGGGTAATGAAAAACTGTTTTTT,CASSPLGGNEKLFF
-,15,TRBV18,TRBJ2-4,-,TGTGCCAGCTCACCACCCCTCTTAGCCAAAAACATTCAGTACTTC,CASSPPLLAKNIQYF
-,12,TRBV29-1,TRBJ1-1,-,TGCAGCGCAGAGCTCGGGGACACTGAAGCTTTCTTT,CSAELGDTEAFF
-,13,TRBV25-1,TRBJ1-4,TRBD1,TGTGCCAGCCAGGACAGGGATGGGGAAAAACTGTTTTTT,CASQDRDGEKLFF
-,12,TRBV15,TRBJ2-7,-,TGTGCCACCTCATCAGGGGATGTCGAGCAGTACTTC,CATSSGDVEQYF
few,12,TRBV11-3,TRBJ2-7,-,TGTGCCAGCAGCTTCGGACAGTTCGAGCAGTACTTC,CASSFGQFEQYF
-,15,TRBV7-9,TRBJ1-2,-,TGTGCCAGCAAGGGGATTGCACAGGGCGACTATGGCTACACCTTC,CASKGIAQGDYGYTF
-,19,TRBV14,TRBJ2-7,TRBD2,TGTGCCAGCAGCCAATGGATGAGCGGGAGTTCACTGAGCTCCTACGAGCAGTACTTC,CASSQWMSGSSLSSYEQYF
-,15,TRBV5-5,TRBJ1-4,-,TGTGCCAGCAGGACAAAGGGGTCAACTAATGAAAAACTGTTTTTT,CASRTKGSTNEKLFF
-,15,TRBV10-3,TRBJ2-5,-,TGTGCCATCCGGCAGGGGACCCAACAGAGAGAGACCCAGTACTTC,CAIRQGTQQRETQYF
-,15,TRBV5-6,TRBJ2-7,TRBD1,TGTGCCAGCAGCCCCGACAGGGGGAGATCTACGGGGCAGTACTTC,CASSPDRGRSTGQYF
-,13,TRBV2,TRBJ1-1,-,TGTGCCAGCAGTGAAGCCGGGGGAGCTGAAGCTTTCTTT,CASSEAGGAEAFF
-,15,TRBV25-1,TRBJ1-2,TRBD1,TGTGCCAGCAGTGAATATGGGACAGTGTCCGGTGGCTACACCTTC,CASSEYGTVSGGYTF
-,16,TRBV7-2,TRBJ2-7,-,TGTGCCAGCAGCTTAGTTCATAGCGGCGGTTCCTACGAGCAGTACTTC,CASSLVHSGGSYEQYF
-,13,TRBV25-1,TRBJ2-5,-,TGTGCCAGCAGTGAAGGGGGCCAGGAGACCCAGTACTTC,CASSEGGQETQYF
-,14,TRBV7-2,TRBJ2-3,TRBD2,TGTGCCAGCAGCCCTGCTAGCGGTACAGATACGCAGTATTTT,CASSPASGTDTQYF
-,15,TRBV5-1,TRBJ1-6,-,TGCGCCAGCAGCCCGACAGAGACCTATAATTCACCCCTCCACTTT,CASSPTETYNSPLHF
-,17,TRBV7-9,TRBJ2-6,-,TGTGCCAGCAGCCAAGTGGGCCAGGGCTTTGGGGCCAACGTCCTGACTTTC,CASSQVGQGFGANVLTF
-,13,TRBV10-3,TRBJ2-5,-,TGTGCCATCGGAACGATAGCGGAAGAGACCCAGTACTTC,CAIGTIAEETQYF
-,12,TRBV6-5,TRBJ1-6,-,TGTGCCAGCAGGGACAGTCATTCACCCCTCCACTTT,CASRDSHSPLHF
-,15,TRBV7-9,TRBJ2-7,TRBD2,TGTGCCAGCAGCTTAGCGCGCGGGGGAGTAGGCGAGCAGTACTTC,CASSLARGGVGEQYF
once,14,TRBV5-1,TRBJ2-7,-,TGCGCCAGCAGCTTGCAGGGCGGGACCTACGAGCAGTACTTC,CASSLQGGTYEQYF
-,17,TRBV18,TRBJ1-5,TRBD1,TGTGCCAGCTCACCGAATCTTGGTGGGACAGGACGACGGCCCCAGCATTTT,CASSPNLGGTGRRPQHF
-,13,TRBV27,TRBJ1-1,-,TGTGCCAGCAGTTTCTGGCTCGGGACTGAAGCTTTCTTT,CASSFWLGTEAFF
-,13,TRBV11-3,TRBJ1-2,TRBD1,TGTGCCAGCAGCGGGACAGGGGGCTATGGCTACACCTTC,CASSGTGGYGYTF
-,16,TRBV7-2,TRBJ2-6,-,TGTGCCAGCAGCTTAGGTCCAGGGGCTGGGGCCAACGTCCTGACTTTC,CASSLGPGAGANVLTF
-,15,TRBV28,TRBJ1-4,TRBD1,TGTGCCAGCAGTTTGTCTACAGGGGGCAGAGAAAAACTGTTTTTT,CASSLSTGGREKLFF
-,16,TRBV28,TRBJ2-1,TRBD2,TGTGCCAGCAGTTTAGGAGGGAGGGCCAACTACAATGAGCAGTTCTTC,CASSLGGRANYNEQFF
-,12,TRBV5-1,TRBJ1-1,-,TGCGCCAGCAGCGTTGCGGGGCCTGAAGCTTTCTTT,CASSVAGPEAFF
-,14,TRBV2,TRBJ1-3,TRBD1,TGTGCCAGTGACAGGGGGCGGGCTGGAAACACCATATATTTT,CASDRGRAGNTIYF
-,15,TRBV4-3,TRBJ1-1,TRBD1,TGCGCCAGCAGCCAAGAGGGACAGATGAACACTGAAGCTTTCTTT,CASSQEGQMNTEAFF
-,14,TRBV5-1,TRBJ2-2,-,TGCGCCAGCAGCTTGGCCACCGGGACCGGGGAGCTGTTTTTT,CASSLATGTGELFF
-,17,TRBV4-2,TRBJ2-1,TRBD2,TGTGCCAGCAGCCAAGATATGGCTAGCGGGCTAGTAGATGAGCAGTTCTTC,CASSQDMASGLVDEQFF
-,14,TRBV5-4,TRBJ1-2,-,TGTGCCAGCAGCGCCGGTAGGGAGGGCTATGGCTACACCTTC,CASSAGREGYGYTF
-,14,TRBV5-1,TRBJ2-1,TRBD1,TGCGCCAGCAGCTTGGCCGACAGGGACAATGAGCAGTTCTTC,CASSLADRDNEQFF
-,11,TRBV28,TRBJ1-1,-,TGTGCCAGCAGGCGTAACACTGAAGCTTTCTTT,CASRRNTEAFF
-,14,TRBV5-1,TRBJ2-7,-,TGCGCCAGCCATCCGGAGGGGTACTCCTACGAGCAGTACTTC,CASHPEGYSYEQYF
-,14,TRBV12-5,TRBJ2-3,TRBD1,TGTGCTAGTGGGAGGGGGCTAGTGACAGATACGCAGTATTTT,CASGRGLVTDTQYF
once,15,TRBV5-1,TRBJ1-2,-,TGCGCCAGCAGGTACCAGCGGGGGGGCTTTGACAGCTACACCTTC,CASRYQRGGFDSYTF